The 3 T cell receptor beta chains below all came from one sample that was sequenced in a study of cytomegalovirus exposure and HLA in healthy donors. Use of 60 Vbeta and 13 Jbeta primers characterized the PCR. Some clones are missing from TCRdb's copy, which holds only in-frame ones; the method was immunoSEQ multiplex PCR. The sample is made up of around 58,000 clones, and the top ten hold approximately 10% of it. The sequenced sample consisted of PBMCs. The receptor source for this set is a man in his fifties in good health and CMV-seropositive.

The CDR3 loop reads CASSFEMTEAFF. The CDR3 coding sequence is TGTGCCAGCAGCTTCGAGATGACTGAAGCTTTCTTT. This chain joins TRBV7-9 and TRBJ1-1; D gene uncertain. From germline, CDR1 is SEHNR and CDR2 FQNEAQ (reference sequence). Trimming cost V 3 bases and J 5 bases, with 7 bases left between them. This CDR3 region has 12 residues.

This chain uses TRBV25-1 with TRBJ2-7; D is ambiguous. The CDR3 is made up of 11 amino acids. The germline V and J ends were trimmed by 4 bases and 4 bases, with 5 bases remaining between them. In germline, CDR1 is MGHDK, CDR2 SYGVNS. Here the CDR3 DNA reads TGTGCCAGCAGTGCCCTTTACGAGCAGTACTTC. This translates into CASSALYEQYF.

The rearrangement uses TRBV5-4 and TRBJ2-7, with 8 bases matching TRBD1. This CDR3 is built from 18 residues. J was trimmed by 3 bases and V by 3 bases; bases with no gene match: 17. Germline CDR1 and CDR2: SGHNT and YYREEE (reference sequence). The CDR3 bases are TGTGCCAGCAGCTCCCCTCAGTCAAGGACAGGGAGAAACTACGAGCAGTACTTC. Its protein is CASSSPQSRTGRNYEQYF.